The rows below give T cell receptor beta chains drawn from one sample of a study of blood T cells in healthy people across ages. TCRdb passed the 5' RACE reads through MiXCR, listing each CDR3 protein once. The sample has about 900,000 distinct CDR3 sequences, 40% to 60% seen once. Input material: blood. The receptors shown here come from a man aged 25-45 years in good health. The CDR3 runs from the conserved cysteine through the conserved F or W. A D gene is named only where the DNA matches it firmly. Clone size is given for some rows only: seen once, a few or many times, or a class if the clone is expanded.

size: few
V: TRBV4-1
length: 15
J: TRBJ2-5
D: TRBD1
CDR3: CASTWGQYSEETQYF
DNA: TGCGCCAGTACATGGGGACAGTACTCCGAAGAGACCCAGTACTTC

size: once
V: TRBV7-9
length: 13
J: TRBJ2-3
D: .
CDR3: CASSGRDTDTQYF
DNA: TGTGCCAGCAGCGGCAGGGACACAGATACGCAGTATTTT

size: .
V: TRBV3-1
length: 15
J: TRBJ2-2
D: .
CDR3: CASNGAGSSTGELFF
DNA: TGTGCCAGCAACGGGGCAGGCTCAAGCACCGGGGAGCTGTTTTTT

size: .
V: TRBV11-1
length: 12
J: TRBJ2-7
D: .
CDR3: CASSFNTYEQYF
DNA: TGTGCCAGCAGCTTTAATACCTACGAGCAGTACTTC

size: many
V: TRBV25-1
length: 14
J: TRBJ2-7
D: .
CDR3: CASSESGSTYEQYF
DNA: TGTGCCAGCAGTGAATCGGGCAGTACCTACGAGCAGTACTTC

size: .
V: TRBV7-2
length: 13
J: TRBJ1-1
D: .
CDR3: CATRLQTNTEAFF
DNA: TGTGCAACGCGACTTCAAACGAACACTGAAGCTTTCTTT

size: .
V: TRBV6-6
length: 15
J: TRBJ1-6
D: .
CDR3: CATSPGGSYNSPLHF
DNA: TGTGCCACCAGTCCAGGAGGCTCCTATAATTCACCCCTCCACTTT

size: few
V: TRBV28
length: 14
J: TRBJ2-1
D: TRBD2
CDR3: CASTYAGGRSEQFF
DNA: TGTGCCAGCACATACGCGGGGGGGCGCAGTGAGCAGTTCTTC

size: .
V: TRBV5-1
length: 18
J: TRBJ1-4
D: .
CDR3: CASSLKHQAGATNEKLFF
DNA: TGCGCCAGCAGCCTAAAACATCAGGCAGGAGCAACTAATGAAAAACTGTTTTTT

size: .
V: TRBV3-1
length: 17
J: TRBJ1-1
D: TRBD1
CDR3: CASSYRQGISMNTEAFF
DNA: TGTGCCAGCAGCTACCGACAGGGAATAAGCATGAACACTGAAGCTTTCTTT

size: .
V: TRBV6-6
length: 15
J: TRBJ2-1
D: .
CDR3: CASRPARGLYNEQFF
DNA: TGTGCCAGCAGGCCCGCGCGGGGTCTGTACAATGAGCAGTTCTTC

size: .
V: TRBV10-3
length: 15
J: TRBJ1-1
D: .
CDR3: CAISEPGGRDTEAFF
DNA: TGTGCCATCAGTGAGCCCGGAGGGAGGGACACTGAAGCTTTCTTT

size: few
V: TRBV4-1
length: 17
J: TRBJ1-2
D: TRBD1
CDR3: CASSLGTGLEKRYGYTF
DNA: TGCGCCAGCAGCCTCGGGACAGGGCTGGAGAAGCGCTATGGCTACACCTTC

size: .
V: TRBV6-5
length: 16
J: TRBJ1-2
D: .
CDR3: CASSYSPLGLNYGYTF
DNA: TGTGCCAGCAGTTACTCCCCTCTGGGACTCAACTATGGCTACACCTTC

size: .
V: TRBV3-1
length: 16
J: TRBJ2-1
D: .
CDR3: CASSQEPGLSYNEQFF
DNA: TGTGCCAGCAGCCAAGAGCCCGGGTTGTCCTACAATGAGCAGTTCTTC

size: .
V: TRBV28
length: 14
J: TRBJ1-2
D: .
CDR3: CASSSGHLIYGYTF
DNA: TGTGCCAGCAGTTCGGGACACCTCATTTATGGCTACACCTTC

size: .
V: TRBV5-5
length: 15
J: TRBJ2-2
D: .
CDR3: CASSLLEMGTGELFF
DNA: TGTGCCAGCAGCTTGTTGGAAATGGGCACCGGGGAGCTGTTTTTT

size: few
V: TRBV29-1
length: 11
J: TRBJ2-7
D: TRBD1
CDR3: CSVEWQGAQYF
DNA: TGCAGCGTTGAGTGGCAGGGGGCGCAGTACTTC

size: few
V: TRBV20-1
length: 15
J: TRBJ2-3
D: TRBD2
CDR3: CSAQTGGFSTDTQYF
DNA: TGCAGTGCCCAGACGGGGGGATTCAGCACAGATACGCAGTATTTT

size: once
V: TRBV27
length: 17
J: TRBJ2-3
D: TRBD2
CDR3: CASSLFAGGITTDTQYF
DNA: TGTGCCAGCAGTTTATTCGCGGGGGGCATTACCACAGATACGCAGTATTTT

size: .
V: TRBV20-1
length: 15
J: TRBJ2-7
D: .
CDR3: CSARDHSPSSYEQYF
DNA: TGCAGTGCTAGAGATCACTCTCCCAGCTCCTACGAGCAGTACTTC

size: .
V: TRBV5-1
length: 16
J: TRBJ2-7
D: .
CDR3: CASSQNPNRQSYEQYF
DNA: TGCGCCAGCAGCCAAAATCCAAACCGGCAGAGCTACGAGCAGTACTTC

size: few
V: TRBV4-3
length: 14
J: TRBJ1-6
D: .
CDR3: CASSQVAASSPLHF
DNA: TGCGCCAGCAGCCAAGTGGCAGCGTCTTCACCCCTCCACTTT

size: .
V: TRBV9
length: 13
J: TRBJ2-1
D: .
CDR3: CASSVGRVNEQFF
DNA: TGTGCCAGCAGCGTAGGTAGGGTCAATGAGCAGTTCTTC

size: .
V: TRBV7-9
length: 17
J: TRBJ1-5
D: .
CDR3: CASSLVEGESSDQPQHF
DNA: TGTGCCAGCAGCTTAGTAGAGGGTGAATCGAGTGATCAGCCCCAGCATTTT

size: .
V: TRBV20-1
length: 15
J: TRBJ1-5
D: TRBD1
CDR3: CSARDPQGDNQPQHF
DNA: TGCAGTGCTAGAGACCCACAGGGGGACAATCAGCCCCAGCATTTT

size: few
V: TRBV6-2/TRBV6-3
length: 15
J: TRBJ2-5
D: .
CDR3: CASSSSGQYQETQYF
DNA: TGTGCCAGCAGTTCCTCTGGGCAGTACCAAGAGACCCAGTACTTC

size: .
V: TRBV7-9
length: 15
J: TRBJ2-1
D: .
CDR3: CASSWVQGGYNEQFF
DNA: TGTGCCAGCAGCTGGGTGCAGGGAGGATACAATGAGCAGTTCTTC

size: few
V: TRBV20-1
length: 13
J: TRBJ2-7
D: TRBD1
CDR3: CSAPDRGLNEQYF
DNA: TGCAGTGCTCCCGACAGGGGGCTCAACGAGCAGTACTTC

size: .
V: TRBV29-1
length: 15
J: TRBJ2-7
D: .
CDR3: CSVVPPMGPNYEQYF
DNA: TGCAGCGTTGTCCCCCCGATGGGGCCGAACTACGAGCAGTACTTC

size: .
V: TRBV6-2/TRBV6-3
length: 15
J: TRBJ2-7
D: TRBD2
CDR3: CASSQGLAYNYEQYF
DNA: TGTGCCAGCAGTCAGGGACTAGCGTATAACTACGAGCAGTACTTC